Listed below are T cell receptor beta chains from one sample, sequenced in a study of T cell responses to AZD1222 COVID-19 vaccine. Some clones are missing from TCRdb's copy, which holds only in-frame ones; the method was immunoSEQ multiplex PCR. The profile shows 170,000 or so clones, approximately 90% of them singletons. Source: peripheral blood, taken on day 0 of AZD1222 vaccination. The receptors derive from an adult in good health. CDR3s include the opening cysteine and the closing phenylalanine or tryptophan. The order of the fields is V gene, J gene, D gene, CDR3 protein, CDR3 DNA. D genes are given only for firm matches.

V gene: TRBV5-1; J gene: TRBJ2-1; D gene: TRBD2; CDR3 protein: CASSIAGVSYNEQFF; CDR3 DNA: TGCGCCAGCAGCATAGCGGGAGTATCCTACAATGAGCAGTTCTTC
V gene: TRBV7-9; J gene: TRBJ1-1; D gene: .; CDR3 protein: CASSQFRTNTEAFF; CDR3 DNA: TGTGCCAGCAGCCAATTCAGGACGAACACTGAAGCTTTCTTT
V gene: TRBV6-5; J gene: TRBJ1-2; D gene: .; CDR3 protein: CASCHSQGLYGYTF; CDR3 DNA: TGTGCCAGCTGTCATTCACAGGGTTTATATGGCTACACCTTC
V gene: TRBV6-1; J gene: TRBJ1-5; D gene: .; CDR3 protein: CASSEAKTGQPQHF; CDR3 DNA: TGTGCCAGCAGTGAAGCGAAGACCGGTCAGCCCCAGCATTTT
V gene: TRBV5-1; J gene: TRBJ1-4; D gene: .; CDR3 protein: CASSTTREGNEKLFF; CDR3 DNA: TGCGCCAGCAGCACCACCAGGGAGGGAAATGAAAAACTGTTTTTT
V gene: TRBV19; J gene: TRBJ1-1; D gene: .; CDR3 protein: CASSMGLSEGEAFF; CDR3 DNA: TGTGCCAGTAGTATGGGACTGTCCGAGGGGGAAGCTTTCTTT
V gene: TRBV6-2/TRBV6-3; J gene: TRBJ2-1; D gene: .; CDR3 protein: CASSQRNEQFF; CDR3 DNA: TGTGCCAGCAGCCAACGGAATGAGCAGTTCTTC
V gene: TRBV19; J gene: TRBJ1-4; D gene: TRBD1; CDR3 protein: CASSPGGPNEKLFF; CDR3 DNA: TGTGCCAGTAGTCCAGGGGGGCCTAATGAAAAACTGTTTTTT
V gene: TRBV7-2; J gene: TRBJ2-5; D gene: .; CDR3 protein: CASSSPEEILQETQYF; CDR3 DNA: TGTGCCAGCAGCTCCCCCGAGGAGATTCTTCAAGAGACCCAGTACTTC
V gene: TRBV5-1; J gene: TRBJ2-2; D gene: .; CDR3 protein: CASSLLLANTGELFF; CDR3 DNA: TGCGCCAGCAGCTTGTTGCTAGCGAACACCGGGGAGCTGTTTTTT
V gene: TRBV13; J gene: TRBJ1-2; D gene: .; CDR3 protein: CASSRTGSYGYTF; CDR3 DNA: TGTGCCAGCAGCCGAACAGGGAGCTATGGCTACACCTTC
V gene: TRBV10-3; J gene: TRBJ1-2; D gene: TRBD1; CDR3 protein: CAISGTGGWSYGYTF; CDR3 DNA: TGTGCCATCAGTGGGACAGGGGGTTGGAGCTATGGCTACACCTTC
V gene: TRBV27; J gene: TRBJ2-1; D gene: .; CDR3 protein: CASSKGSYNEQFF; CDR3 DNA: TGTGCCAGCAGTAAAGGCTCCTACAATGAGCAGTTCTTC
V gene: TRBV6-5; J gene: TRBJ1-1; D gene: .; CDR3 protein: CASRGPSTEAFF; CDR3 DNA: TGTGCCAGCAGGGGCCCGAGTACTGAAGCTTTCTTT
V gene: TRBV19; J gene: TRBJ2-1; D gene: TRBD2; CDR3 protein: CASSLRSSGMSYNEQFF; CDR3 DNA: TGTGCCAGTAGTCTTCGTTCTAGCGGGATGTCCTACAATGAGCAGTTCTTC